This TCR beta chain came from a study of blood T cell repertoires in COVID-19. The length of the CDR3 is 14 residues. J lost 4 bases, V lost 6 bases, and 5 bases had no gene match. Germline V gene sequence: CDR1 MNHEY, CDR2 SVGAGI. This clone was seen just once. Repertoires were generated with immunoSEQ multiplex PCR, while TCRdb's copy carries only in-frame clones and drops some. This sample carries 200,000 or so clones, 70% to 85% of them seen once, and the ten largest clones take 2% to 2.5%. V usage is TRBV6-5 and J usage is TRBJ1-3; 8 nucleotides line up with TRBD1. The source material was peripheral blood. The TCR originated in a man aged 35-49 years who had recovered from COVID-19. The CDR3 loop reads CASSRTGPGNTIYF. CDR3 in DNA: TGTGCCAGCAGCCGGACAGGGCCGGGAAACACCATATATTTT.